This T cell receptor (beta chain) was identified in a study of cytomegalovirus exposure and HLA in healthy donors. Study-wide context: From HLA-typed donors, an early data release held approximately 85 million unique TCRs.

The sample holds one count of this clone. This CDR3 has 17 residues. Losses at the gene ends were 4 bases for V and 7 bases for J; bases not matched to a gene: 14. Germline CDR1 is MGHRA and CDR2 is YSYEKL. The study ran its PCR with 60 Vbeta and 13 Jbeta primers. Measured with immunoSEQ multiplex PCR; TCRdb has only the in-frame clones, and not every one. The sample holds some 120,000 clones, about 63% seen once. The clonotype comes from a man between 25 and 39 years old in good health and CMV-seropositive. The rearrangement links TRBV4-1 to TRBJ1-3; 9 positions agree with TRBD1. The source material was PBMCs. CDR3 in DNA: TGCGCCAGCAGCCCTCAACATATGACAGGGGGTTCTAACACCATATATTTT. It codes for CASSPQHMTGGSNTIYF.